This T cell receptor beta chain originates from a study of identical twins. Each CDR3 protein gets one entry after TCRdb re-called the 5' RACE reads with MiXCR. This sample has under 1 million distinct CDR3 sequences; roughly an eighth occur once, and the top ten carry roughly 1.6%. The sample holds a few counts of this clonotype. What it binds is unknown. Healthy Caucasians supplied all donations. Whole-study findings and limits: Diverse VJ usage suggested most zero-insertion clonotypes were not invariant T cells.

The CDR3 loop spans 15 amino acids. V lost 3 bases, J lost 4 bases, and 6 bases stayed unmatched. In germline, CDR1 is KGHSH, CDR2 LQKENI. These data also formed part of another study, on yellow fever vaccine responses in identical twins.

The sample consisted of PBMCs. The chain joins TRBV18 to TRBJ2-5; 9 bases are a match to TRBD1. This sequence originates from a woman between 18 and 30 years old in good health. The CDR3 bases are TGTGCCAGCTCACCGAACAGGGGGCTTGGAGAGACCCAGTACTTC. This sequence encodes CASSPNRGLGETQYF. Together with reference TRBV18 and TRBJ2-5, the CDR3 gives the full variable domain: NAGVMQNPRHLVRRRGQEARLRCSPMKGHSHVYWYRQLPEEGLKFMVYLQKENIIDESGMPKERFSAEFPKEGPSILRIQQVVRGDSAAYFCASSPNRGLGETQYFGPGTRLLVL.